The text below deals with one TCR beta chain. The target antigen is unknown. These data come from a study of cytomegalovirus exposure and HLA in healthy donors. Whole-study results and caveats: The study put 150 to 200 TCR beta chains on its list as cytomegalovirus-associated.

This CDR3 comprises 15 residues. From germline, CDR1 is SGHDN and CDR2 FVKESK. The V end lost 1 base, the J end lost 5 bases, and 11 bases lay between the germline ends. Researchers ran the PCR with 60 Vbeta and 13 Jbeta primers. Authors' processing steps: Counted up in a later analysis, unique TCR beta chains came to about 80 million, with about 9.9 million shared. TCRdb keeps only in-frame clones here, not all; method: immunoSEQ multiplex PCR. Clone size and V and J calls were adopted from that table, with D and trimming inferred from the DNA. Of roughly 140,000 clones in the sample, 50% to 75% were seen once.

The chain has TRBV14 and TRBJ2-2; D unclear. This receptor was identified in an older woman in good health and CMV-seropositive. Sequenced: PBMCs. Written as DNA, the CDR3 is TGTGCCAGCAGCCAAGCCCCGACCGGGACCGGGGAGCTGTTTTTT. Amino acid sequence: CASSQAPTGTGELFF.